This T cell receptor (beta chain) was identified in a study of T-cell reconstitution after alpha-beta-depleted transplantation in children. TCRbeta library construction was performed incorporating unique molecular identifiers. Via MiXCR, TCRdb re-called the PCR reads, giving one row per CDR3 protein. The sample lists a few hundred thousand distinct CDR3 sequences, approximately 10% occurring once. This clonotype was seen a few times. Germline V gene lookup returns CDR1 SGHRS and CDR2 YFSETQ. V was shortened by 0 bases and J by 2 bases, with 14 bases between the two germline ends. The CDR3 spans 16 residues.

The V call is TRBV5-1, the J call TRBJ2-5; D gene unclear. The clonotype was recovered from a human donor who donated a stem cell graft to a child with acute myeloid leukemia. Sequences were derived from PBMCs from the stem cell graft donor, sampled from the stem cell graft. CDR3 coding DNA: TGCGCCAGCAGCTTGGCCGGGCAGTTGAGTCAAGAGACCCAGTACTTC. This gives the protein CASSLAGQLSQETQYF.